The 21 T cell receptor beta chains presented below share a single source sample, sequenced in a study of blood T cell repertoires in COVID-19. Clones were sequenced by immunoSEQ multiplex PCR, and TCRdb holds only the in-frame ones, with some missing. The table shows some 180,000 clones, with 75% to 90% occurring only once. The sequenced sample was peripheral blood. These receptors originate from an older woman with acute or convalescent COVID-19.

The rearrangement joins TRBV7-9 to TRBJ2-7; the D gene is possibly TRBD2 (5 bases). The ends were cut back, 2 bases at V and 4 bases at J, with 12 bases in the middle. The CDR3 runs 14 residues. Germline loops: CDR1 SEHNR, CDR2 FQNEAQ (reference sequence). Here the CDR3 DNA reads TGTGCCAGCAGCTTACTTGAGGGTCCGTACGAGCAGTACTTC. It specifies CASSLLEGPYEQYF. Based on the CDR3 plus reference TRBV7-9 and TRBJ2-7, the full variable domain is DTGVSQNPRHKITKRGQNVTFRCDPISEHNRLYWYRQTLGQGPEFLTYFQNEAQLEKSRLLSDRFSAERPKGSFSTLEIQRTEQGDSAMYLCASSLLEGPYEQYFGPGTRLTVT.

J is TRBJ2-5 and V is TRBV28, with 7 positions matching TRBD2. The CDR3 has 17 residues. Germline V gene sequence: CDR1 MDHEN, CDR2 SYDVKM. V gave up 1 base and J gave up 5 bases; unmatched junction bases: 13. The DNA of the CDR3 is TGTGCCAGCAGTTTATCCCTCGCTAGCGGCAGGATTGAGACCCAGTACTTC. Translated: CASSLSLASGRIETQYF.

V usage is TRBV6-5 and J usage is TRBJ2-2; no definite D call. The CDR3 has 13 amino acids. Germline V lookup: CDR1 MNHEY, CDR2 SVGAGI. The ends were cut back, 1 base at V and 6 bases at J, with 6 bases in the middle. CDR3 region: CASSYYAAGELFF. Written as DNA, the CDR3 is TGTGCCAGCAGTTACTACGCGGCCGGGGAGCTGTTTTTT.

The V call is TRBV3-1 (or the pseudogene TRBV3-2), the J call TRBJ2-3; no firm D call. The CDR3 covers 12 residues. Trimming removed 3 bases from V and 6 bases from J, with 7 bases in between. Germline V gene sequence: CDR1 LGHDT, CDR2 YNNKEL (reference sequence). The CDR3 is CASSQTTDTQYF. The CDR3 bases are TGTGCCAGCAGCCAGACAACTGATACGCAGTATTTT.

This rearrangement joins TRBV5-1 to TRBJ1-6; D gene unclear. CDR1 is SGHRS and CDR2 is YFSETQ in the germline V gene. The CDR3 consists of 15 residues. Trimming left V 2 bases short and J 6 bases short, with 12 bases between. The CDR3 DNA follows: TGCGCCAGCAGCTTATTGGCTTCTGGTAATTCACCCCTCCACTTT. Translated: CASSLLASGNSPLHF.

This chain joins TRBV10-3 and TRBJ2-5; tentative D call: TRBD1 (6 bases). Germline V CDR1 and CDR2: ENHRY, SYGVKD. Trimming removed 6 bases at V and 2 bases at J, with 16 bases between. This CDR3 has 15 residues. CDR3 loop: CAISQDRRLQETQYF. As DNA, the CDR3 is TGTGCCATCAGCCAGGACAGACGACTACAAGAGACCCAGTACTTC.

CDR3 in amino acids: CSVDGRGDYNEQFF. CDR3 nucleotide sequence: TGCAGCGTTGACGGCAGGGGAGATTACAATGAGCAGTTCTTC. This sequence joins TRBV29-1 and TRBJ2-1, with D possibly matching TRBD1 (6 bases). The CDR3 is made up of 14 amino acids. V was shortened by 3 bases and J by 4 bases, with 13 bases between the two germline ends. Germline CDR1 and CDR2: SQVTM and ANQGSEA.

The chain employs TRBV4-2 and TRBJ1-2; TRBD1 matches 8 bases. The CDR3 has 16 amino acids. V lost 4 bases and J lost 5; bases outside the gene matches: 12. CDR1 and CDR2 (germline): LGHNA, YNFKEQ. The CDR3 sequence is CASSPSGQGTVYGYTF. CDR3 DNA sequence: TGTGCCAGCAGCCCCTCTGGACAGGGTACAGTTTATGGCTACACCTTC.

The gene calls are TRBV29-1 and TRBJ1-2, with D maybe TRBD1 (6 bases). This CDR3 has 12 residues. The V and J ends lost 8 bases and 4 bases respectively, with 14 bases between them. The germline CDR1 and CDR2 sequences are SQVTM and ANQGSEA. This chain's CDR3 is CSTGTTLYGYTF. The CDR3 DNA reads TGCAGCACGGGGACAACTCTCTATGGCTACACCTTC.

The J gene is TRBJ2-5, the V gene TRBV9; D not certain. The length of the CDR3 is 10 residues. Trimming took off 8 bases at V and 4 bases at J, with 6 bases between the two ends. Germline CDR1 is SGDLS and CDR2 is YYNGEE. The CDR3 reads CASGGETQYF. The CDR3 nucleotides read TGTGCCAGTGGCGGAGAGACCCAGTACTTC.

This chain connects TRBV24-1 to TRBJ2-3; D is uncertain. The V end lost 9 bases, the J end lost 5 bases, and 8 bases lay between the germline ends. The CDR3 is made up of 11 amino acids. Germline-derived CDR1 and CDR2 are KGHDR and SFDVKD. CDR3 DNA sequence: TGTGCCACCCGACAAAGAGATACGCAGTATTTT. It is translated as CATRQRDTQYF.

The rearrangement joins TRBV10-3 to TRBJ2-5; D unclear. The germline V and J ends were trimmed by 2 bases and 2 bases, with 6 bases remaining between them. Germline CDR1 and CDR2: ENHRY and SYGVKD. This CDR3 has 13 amino acids. CDR3 nucleotides: TGTGCCATCAGTGAGATTCTACAAGAGACCCAGTACTTC. Translated: CAISEILQETQYF.

The rearrangement uses TRBV29-1 and TRBJ2-2, with 10 bases identical to TRBD2. Germline lookup yields CDR1 SQVTM and CDR2 ANQGSEA. V was pared by 8 bases and J by 7 bases, with 10 bases of the junction left unmatched. The CDR3 extends over 14 amino acids. In DNA form, the CDR3 reads TGCAGCTACTCAGCGGGAGGGCTCGGCGGGGAGCTGTTTTTT. Amino acid sequence: CSYSAGGLGGELFF.

The chain has TRBV7-9 and TRBJ2-4; D unresolved. CDR3 size: 14 residues. CDR1 and CDR2 from the germline V gene are SEHNR and FQNEAQ (reference sequence). V was shortened by 1 base and J by 10 bases, with 14 bases between the two germline ends. DNA for the CDR3: TGTGCCAGCAGCTTAGTAACGCCGGGTGGGATTCAGTACTTC. Its translation is CASSLVTPGGIQYF.

This clone occurred a few times. The rearrangement links TRBV12-3 or TRBV12-4 to TRBJ1-4; 9 nucleotides line up with TRBD1. V shed 6 bases and J 13 bases; nucleotides not matched to a gene: 9. The CDR3 covers 13 residues. CDR3 region: CASSTGGSGALFF. The CDR3 bases are TGTGCCAGCAGCACAGGGGGCTCAGGGGCACTGTTTTTT.

The chain uses TRBV30 and TRBJ2-1, with D perhaps TRBD1 (5 bases). Germline loops: CDR1 GTSNPN, CDR2 SVGIG (reference sequence). V lost 5 bases and J 0 bases, leaving 14 bases between the germline ends. There are 15 residues in the CDR3. The CDR3 coding sequence is TGTGCCTGGTCCTTAGGGGCGAGCTCCTACAATGAGCAGTTCTTC. It is translated as CAWSLGASSYNEQFF.

J is TRBJ1-1 and V is TRBV25-1; 7 positions match TRBD1. The CDR3 is made up of 16 amino acids. Germline lookup yields CDR1 MGHDK and CDR2 SYGVNS. Germline trimming cut 1 base from V and 0 bases from J; bases unmatched to any gene: 5. The CDR3 is CASSEWDSLMNTEAFF. The CDR3 nucleotides read TGTGCCAGCAGTGAATGGGACAGCCTCATGAACACTGAAGCTTTCTTT.

The chain recombines TRBV7-2 with TRBJ1-1; D remains unclear. The V end lost 1 base, the J end lost 11 bases, and 11 bases lay between the germline ends. The CDR3 loop spans 12 amino acids. Germline CDR1 SGHTA, CDR2 FQGNSA. The CDR3 protein is CASSLVGRLAFF. DNA for the CDR3: TGTGCCAGCAGCTTAGTAGGCAGGTTGGCTTTCTTT.

V and J are TRBV5-5 and TRBJ1-1; tentatively, D is TRBD1 (5 bases). V lost 3 bases to trimming and J lost 1 base, with 13 bases between them. CDR1 is SGHKS, CDR2 YYEKEE, per germline (reference sequence). The CDR3 is 15 residues long. DNA for the CDR3: TGTGCCAGCAGCTCGAAGACAGTGAAGAACACTGAAGCTTTCTTT. Encoded protein: CASSSKTVKNTEAFF.

This clone was detected a few times. The chain joins TRBV18 to TRBJ2-5; D may be TRBD1 (6 bases). This CDR3 is 16 amino acids long. The germline V and J ends were trimmed by 4 bases and 2 bases, with 17 bases remaining between them. Germline-derived CDR1 and CDR2 are KGHSH and LQKENI. The CDR3 region has the DNA TGTGCCAGCTCACTCGACAGGACCATGGGGCAAGAGACCCAGTACTTC. Translated, it gives CASSLDRTMGQETQYF.

V and J are TRBV6-5 and TRBJ1-1; perhaps TRBD1 as D (6 bases). V gave up 6 bases and J gave up 1 base, with 12 bases separating them. Germline CDR1 MNHEY, CDR2 SVGAGI. CDR3 length: 14 amino acids. CDR3 coding DNA: TGTGCCAGCAGGACGGGACACCCGAACACTGAAGCTTTCTTT. It yields the protein CASRTGHPNTEAFF.